This T cell receptor beta chain was recovered during a study of T cell repertoires in cytomegalovirus infection. A word on this clonotype: Its matching antigen is unknown.

TCRdb independently ran MiXCR on the reads; one entry per CDR3 protein. The sample holds some 350,000 distinct CDR3 sequences, about a third seen once. Here the sequenced sample was cultured PBMCs, taken from culture after CMV antigen stimulation. This TCR was sampled from a human donor in good health (CMV status not recorded). Some clones in this sample may be carry-over from other donors' samples.

The CDR3 DNA reads TGTGCCAGCAGCTCCTCCTGGCCAACAGGGGCAGGAAACACCATATATTTT. This gives the protein CASSSSWPTGAGNTIYF. The V call is TRBV7-6, the J call TRBJ1-3; 7 bases fit TRBD1. Germline CDR1 SGHVS, CDR2 FNYEAQ. The CDR3 is made up of 17 amino acids. The junction had 13 bases not matched to a gene; V was cut back by 4 bases and J by 4 bases.